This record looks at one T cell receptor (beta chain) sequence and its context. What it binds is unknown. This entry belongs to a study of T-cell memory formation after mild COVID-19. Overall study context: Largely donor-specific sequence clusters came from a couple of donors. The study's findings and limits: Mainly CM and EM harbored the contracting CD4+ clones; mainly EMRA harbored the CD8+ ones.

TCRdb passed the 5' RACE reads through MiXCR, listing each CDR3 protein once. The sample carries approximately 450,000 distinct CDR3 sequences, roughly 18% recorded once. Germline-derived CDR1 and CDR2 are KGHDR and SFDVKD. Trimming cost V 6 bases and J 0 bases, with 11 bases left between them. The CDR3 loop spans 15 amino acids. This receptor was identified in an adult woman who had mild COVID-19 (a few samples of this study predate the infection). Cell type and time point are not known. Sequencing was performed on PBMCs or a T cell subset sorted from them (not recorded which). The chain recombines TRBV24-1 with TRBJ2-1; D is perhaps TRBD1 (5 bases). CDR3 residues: CATSSTELSYNEQFF. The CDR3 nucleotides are TGTGCCACCAGTTCGACAGAACTCTCCTACAATGAGCAGTTCTTC.